This section outlines one T cell receptor beta chain sequence together with its context. The sample is drawn from a study of control samples from healthy donors and cancer patients. Sequencing was performed with immunoSEQ multiplex PCR; in TCRdb, only in-frame clones are kept and a portion is missing. The sample has tens of thousands of clones; roughly 90% are singletons. Germline CDR1 is SGHRS and CDR2 is YFSETQ. The CDR3 length is 14 residues. The V end lost 0 bases, the J end lost 4 bases, and 8 bases lay between the germline ends. The TCR sequence derives from a man aged 40-55 years with colorectal cancer. The sequencing sample was made of PBMCs. This sequence joins TRBV5-1 and TRBJ1-5; D not resolved. This CDR3 reads CASSLAPLNQPQHF. The CDR3, as DNA: TGCGCCAGCAGCTTGGCGCCGCTTAATCAGCCCCAGCATTTT.